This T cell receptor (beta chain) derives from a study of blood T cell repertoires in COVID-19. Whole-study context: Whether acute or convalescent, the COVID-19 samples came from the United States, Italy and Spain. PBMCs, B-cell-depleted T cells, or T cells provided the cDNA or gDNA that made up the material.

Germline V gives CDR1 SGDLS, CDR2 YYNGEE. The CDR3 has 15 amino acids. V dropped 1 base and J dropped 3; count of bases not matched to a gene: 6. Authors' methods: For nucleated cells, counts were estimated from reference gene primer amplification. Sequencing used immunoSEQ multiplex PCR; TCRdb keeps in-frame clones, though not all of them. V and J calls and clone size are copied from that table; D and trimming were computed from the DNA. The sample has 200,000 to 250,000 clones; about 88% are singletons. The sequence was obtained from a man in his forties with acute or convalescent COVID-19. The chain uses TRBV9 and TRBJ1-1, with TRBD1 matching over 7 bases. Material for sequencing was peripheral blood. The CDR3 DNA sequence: TGTGCCAGCAGCGTACAGACAGGGTCGGACACTGAAGCTTTCTTT. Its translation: CASSVQTGSDTEAFF.